Shown below are 4 T cell receptor beta chains from a single sample sequenced in a study of CXCR3-negative and CXCR3-positive naive CD8 T cells. The authors prepared UMI-labeled TRB cDNA libraries by 5' RACE. TCRdb reprocessed the 5' RACE reads and keeps a single row for each CDR3 protein, giving no DNA. Its listing shows 75,000 or so distinct CDR3 sequences. Material for sequencing was naive CXCR3- CD8+ T cells from blood. As for subset: CD45RO-CCR7+CD27+CD95- naive CD8+ T cells lacking CXCR3 (TNR3-). The receptors were gathered from a human donor in good health. Some clones in this sample may be carry-over from other donors' samples.

This CDR3 is CAIGSERHTEAFF. V and J are TRBV10-3 and TRBJ1-1. This CDR3 has 13 amino acids. Germline loops: CDR1 ENHRY, CDR2 SYGVKD.

The chain couples TRBV7-8 to TRBJ2-1; TCRdb lists TRBD2, though no DNA is available to test this call. Germline assignment: CDR1 SGHVS and CDR2 FQNEAQ. This CDR3 is built from 17 residues. The CDR3 region is CASSLVATSGAYNEQFF.

The chain is built from TRBV13 and TRBJ1-2. Germline CDR1 reads PRHDT; CDR2 reads FYEKMQ (reference sequence). The CDR3 runs 14 residues. The CDR3 sequence is CASSPSPGSYGYTF.

This chain uses TRBV6-5 with TRBJ2-1; no DNA is available, so the TRBD1 call from TCRdb remains unchecked. Looked up from germline, CDR1 is MNHEY and CDR2 is SVGAGI. The CDR3 loop spans 18 amino acids. CDR3 residues: CASSYSPTGRGTYNEQFF.